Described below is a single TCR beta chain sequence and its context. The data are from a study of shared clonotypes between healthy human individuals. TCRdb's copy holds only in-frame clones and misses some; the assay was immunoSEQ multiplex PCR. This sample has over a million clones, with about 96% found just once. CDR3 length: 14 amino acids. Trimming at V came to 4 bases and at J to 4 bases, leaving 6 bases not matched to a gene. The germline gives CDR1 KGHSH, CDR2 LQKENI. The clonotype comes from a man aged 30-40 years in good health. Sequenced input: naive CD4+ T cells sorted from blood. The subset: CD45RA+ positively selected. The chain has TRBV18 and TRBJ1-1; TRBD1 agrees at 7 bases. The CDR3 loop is CASSLRQGGTEAFF. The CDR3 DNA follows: TGTGCCAGCTCACTCCGACAGGGCGGCACTGAAGCTTTCTTT.